Detailed here is one T cell receptor (beta chain). It lacks a known antigen. Base quality data are lacking; no much larger clone is found one base away. This entry belongs to a study of tumor-infiltrating lymphocytes in primary liver carcinoma (dated by TCRdb to about 2017). At the level of the whole study: Between November 2015 and March 2016, a handful of patients in China with histopathologically diagnosed primary liver carcinoma had their tumors surgically resected. Hepatocellular carcinoma (four) or combined HCC and intrahepatic cholangiocarcinoma (one) was present in the five patients, who were three men and two women aged 30 to 69 years. The five patients had tumors of stage T1-T3 N0M0, with maximum diameters ranging from 4.2 to 10 cm. Roughly 3.5 to 8 million productive TCRbeta reads were obtained per sample, and no significant difference in read depth was found between tissue types. TCRbeta repertoire sequencing, expression microarrays and whole-exome sequencing were combined in the study across five regions of each liver tumor, with adjacent normal tissue and blood also included. A total of roughly 35 specimens from 5 patients, comprising 25 or so tumor regions, 5 adjacent noncancerous liver tissues and 5 peripheral blood samples, were covered by TCRbeta repertoire sequencing. High reproducibility was observed for the technical replicate repertoires, with mean shared-clone rates roughly 0.89 and correlation coefficients above 0.95.

The research as a whole found: With just a handful of patients in the study, the authors point out that the findings should be validated in a larger study. Repertoire overlap was higher between tumor regions (mean roughly 35%) than tumor-adjacent (around 17%) or tumor-blood (approximately 14%) pairs, consistent with antigen-driven expansion. Because the samples were bulk and unsorted, CD4+ and CD8+ T cell repertoires could not be compared. Because sequencing covered only the TCR beta chain and unpaired alpha chains were not captured, true repertoire diversity is likely underestimated. A significantly larger repertoire fraction was made up by the top 250 clones in tumors than in blood (p = 0.039).

RNA from unsorted whole blood was extracted with TRIzol reagent, and germline DNA was obtained with the DNeasy Blood & Tissue kit. At the time of sampling, the patients were treatment-naive and had chronic HBV infection. Around 3.6 milliliters of peripheral blood were collected into K2EDTA tubes before surgery. TCRbeta-specific cDNA was reverse-transcribed from 500 ng total RNA using a constant-region primer and ProtoScript II reverse transcriptase. The TCRbeta libraries were prepared through three rounds of nested multiplex PCR following a slightly modified ARM-PCR procedure. Sample barcodes and Illumina adapters were added in a final 25-cycle PCR with Deep VentR polymerase. Before sequencing, amplicons between 200 and 500 bp were purified from gel using a QIAquick gel extraction kit. An Illumina HiSeq 2500 was used to sequence the TCRbeta amplicons, generating 250-bp paired-end reads. Per the authors' processing: Reads were quality-trimmed with Trimmomatic v0.33, and paired reads were merged with FLASH v1.2.11 to recover full CDR3 sequences. V, D and J germline segments were assigned to the rearranged TCRbeta sequences using MiGEC v1.2.1b. VDJtools v1.0.0 computed clonotype statistics and Shannon-Wiener diversity indices. To cut down on sampling bias, every analysis after diversity analysis relied on just the 250 most abundant clonotypes from each sample. TCRdb passed the public sequencing reads through fastp at Q25 and MiXCR, retaining productive beta sequences. Each CDR3 protein appears once, grouped with its most common genes and DNA. The V and J calls follow TCRdb's processing rather than the paper's. The table for this sample lists about 180,000 distinct CDR3 sequences; roughly 60% of them were counted only once. Less than 75% of the sample rests with the top ten.

The specimen was peripheral blood. This receptor was obtained from a man aged 35 to 55 with primary liver carcinoma and hepatitis B virus infection.

The bases read TGCAGCGCCGTCCCCGCCGTCGCCCCGGGGGATACGCAGTATTTT. Translated, this is CSAVPAVAPGDTQYF. This receptor chain uses TRBV29-1 and TRBJ2-3; the D region possibly corresponds to TRBD2 (5 bases align). There are 15 amino acids in the CDR3, from cysteine to phenylalanine inclusive. The retained sequence is limited to the CDR3, 45 bases, with the frame set at the first base. V loses 7 bases, J loses 6 bases, and the germline ends lie 23 bases apart. The germline V gene yields SQVTM for CDR1 and ANQGSEA for CDR2.